Sequencing of this T cell receptor beta chain was carried out in a study of blood T cell repertoires in COVID-19. About the study: COVID-19 samples, acute and convalescent, were from the United States, Italy and Spain. From T cells, B-cell-depleted T cells, or PBMCs came the material, which was cDNA or gDNA.

V dropped 2 bases and J dropped 16; count of bases not matched to a gene: 11. The length of the CDR3 is 13 residues. Germline assignment: CDR1 SGHDT and CDR2 YYEEEE. As processed by the authors: Amplification of reference gene primers was used by the study to estimate nucleated cell counts. Assay: immunoSEQ multiplex PCR; the TCRdb copy retains only in-frame clones and omits some. V, J and clone size were drawn from that table, and D and trimming were deduced from the DNA. The data show approximately 350,000 clones, around 89% seen once. The chain carries TRBV5-6 and TRBJ1-3; 8 bases align to TRBD1. Sequenced input: peripheral blood. The source is a man aged 40-55 years with acute or convalescent COVID-19. CDR3 nucleotides: TGTGCCAGCAGCTTTGGGACAGGTCTCTCCTTGTATTTT. Its translation is CASSFGTGLSLYF.